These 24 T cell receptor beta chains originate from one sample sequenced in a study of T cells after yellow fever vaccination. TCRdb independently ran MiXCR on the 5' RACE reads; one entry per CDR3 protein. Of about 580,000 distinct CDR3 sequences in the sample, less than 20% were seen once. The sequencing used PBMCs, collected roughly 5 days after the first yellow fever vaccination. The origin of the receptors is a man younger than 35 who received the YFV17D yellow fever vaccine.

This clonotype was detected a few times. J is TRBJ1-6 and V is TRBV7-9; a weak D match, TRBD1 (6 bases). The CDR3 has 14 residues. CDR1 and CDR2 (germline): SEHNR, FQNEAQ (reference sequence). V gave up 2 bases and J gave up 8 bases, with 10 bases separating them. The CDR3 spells CASSLTGLDSPLHF. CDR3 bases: TGTGCCAGCAGCTTAACAGGGCTTGATTCACCCCTCCACTTT.

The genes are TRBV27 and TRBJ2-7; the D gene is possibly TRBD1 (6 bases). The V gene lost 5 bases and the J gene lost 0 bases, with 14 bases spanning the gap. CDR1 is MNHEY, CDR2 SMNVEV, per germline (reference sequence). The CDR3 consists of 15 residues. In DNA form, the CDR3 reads TGTGCCAGCAGTGAAAAGGGGGTAGGCTCCTACGAGCAGTACTTC. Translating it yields CASSEKGVGSYEQYF.

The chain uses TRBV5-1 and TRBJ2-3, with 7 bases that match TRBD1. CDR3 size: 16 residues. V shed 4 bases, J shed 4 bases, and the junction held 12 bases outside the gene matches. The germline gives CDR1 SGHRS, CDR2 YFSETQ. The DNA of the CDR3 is TGCGCCAGCAGCCCCATACAAGGGGGCTCGGCAGATACGCAGTATTTT. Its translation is CASSPIQGGSADTQYF.

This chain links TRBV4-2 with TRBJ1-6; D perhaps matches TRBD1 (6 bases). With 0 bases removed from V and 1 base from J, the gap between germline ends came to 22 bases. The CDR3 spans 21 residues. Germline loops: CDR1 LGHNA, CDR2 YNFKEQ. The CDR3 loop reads CASSQDFLPGRGRSYNSPLHF. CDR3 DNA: TGTGCCAGCAGCCAAGATTTCCTCCCGGGCAGGGGTCGGTCCTATAATTCACCCCTCCACTTT.

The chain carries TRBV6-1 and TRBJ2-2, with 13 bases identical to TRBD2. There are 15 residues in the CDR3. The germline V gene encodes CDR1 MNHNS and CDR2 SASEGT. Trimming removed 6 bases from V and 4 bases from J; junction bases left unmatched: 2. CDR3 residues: CASRRLAGGTGELFF. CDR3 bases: TGTGCCAGCAGGCGACTAGCGGGGGGCACCGGGGAGCTGTTTTTT.

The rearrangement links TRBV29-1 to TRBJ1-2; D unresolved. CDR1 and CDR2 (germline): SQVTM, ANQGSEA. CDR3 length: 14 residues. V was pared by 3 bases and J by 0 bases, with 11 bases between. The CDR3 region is CSVELRSPNYGYTF. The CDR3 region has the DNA TGCAGCGTTGAGTTGAGGAGCCCTAACTATGGCTACACCTTC.

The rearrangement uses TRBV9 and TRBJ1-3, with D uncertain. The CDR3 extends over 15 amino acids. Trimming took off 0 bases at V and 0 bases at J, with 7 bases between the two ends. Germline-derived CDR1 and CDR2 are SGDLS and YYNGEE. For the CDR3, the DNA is TGTGCCAGCAGCGTAGGGGGTGACTCTGGAAACACCATATATTTT. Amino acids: CASSVGGDSGNTIYF. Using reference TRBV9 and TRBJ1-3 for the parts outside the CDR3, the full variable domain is DSGVTQTPKHLITATGQRVTLRCSPRSGDLSVYWYQQSLDQGLQFLIQYYNGEERAKGNILERFSAQQFPDLHSELNLSSLELGDSALYFCASSVGGDSGNTIYFGEGSWLTVV.

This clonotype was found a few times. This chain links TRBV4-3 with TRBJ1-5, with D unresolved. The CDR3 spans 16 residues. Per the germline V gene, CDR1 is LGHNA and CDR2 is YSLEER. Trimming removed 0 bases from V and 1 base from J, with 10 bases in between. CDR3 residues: CASSQDLAVSNQPQHF. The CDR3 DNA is TGCGCCAGCAGCCAAGATCTCGCAGTGAGCAATCAGCCCCAGCATTTT.

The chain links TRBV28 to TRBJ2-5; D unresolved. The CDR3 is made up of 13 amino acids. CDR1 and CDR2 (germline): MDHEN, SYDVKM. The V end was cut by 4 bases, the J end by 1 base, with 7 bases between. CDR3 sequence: CASSWIVQETQYF. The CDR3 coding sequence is TGTGCCAGCAGTTGGATTGTCCAAGAGACCCAGTACTTC. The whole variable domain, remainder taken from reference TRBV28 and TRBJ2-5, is DVKVTQSSRYLVKRTGEKVFLECVQDMDHENMFWYRQDPGLGLRLIYFSYDVKMKEKGDIPEGYSVSREKKERFSLILESASTNQTSMYLCASSWIVQETQYFGPGTRLLVL.

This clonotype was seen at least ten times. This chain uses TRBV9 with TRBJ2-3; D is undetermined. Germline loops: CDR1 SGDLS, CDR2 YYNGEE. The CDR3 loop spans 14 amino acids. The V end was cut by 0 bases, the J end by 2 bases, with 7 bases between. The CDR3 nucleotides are TGTGCCAGCAGCGTAGTTTGGAACACAGATACGCAGTATTTT. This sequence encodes CASSVVWNTDTQYF.

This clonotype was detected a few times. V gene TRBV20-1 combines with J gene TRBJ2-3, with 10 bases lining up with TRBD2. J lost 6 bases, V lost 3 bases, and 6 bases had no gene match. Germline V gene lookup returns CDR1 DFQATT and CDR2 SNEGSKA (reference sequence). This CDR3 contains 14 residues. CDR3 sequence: CSASSSGGRDTQYF. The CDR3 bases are TGCAGTGCTAGCTCTAGCGGGGGACGGGATACGCAGTATTTT.

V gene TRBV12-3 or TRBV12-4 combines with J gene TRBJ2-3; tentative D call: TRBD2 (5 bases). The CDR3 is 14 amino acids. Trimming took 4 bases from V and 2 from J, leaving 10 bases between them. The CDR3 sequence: CASSSSNSTDTQYF. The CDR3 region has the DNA TGTGCCAGCAGTTCTAGCAACTCCACAGATACGCAGTATTTT.

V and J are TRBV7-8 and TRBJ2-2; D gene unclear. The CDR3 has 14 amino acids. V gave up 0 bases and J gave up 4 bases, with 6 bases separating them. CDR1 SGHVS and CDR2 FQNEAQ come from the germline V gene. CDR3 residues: CASSLARGTGELFF. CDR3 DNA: TGTGCCAGCAGCTTAGCGCGCGGCACCGGGGAGCTGTTTTTT.

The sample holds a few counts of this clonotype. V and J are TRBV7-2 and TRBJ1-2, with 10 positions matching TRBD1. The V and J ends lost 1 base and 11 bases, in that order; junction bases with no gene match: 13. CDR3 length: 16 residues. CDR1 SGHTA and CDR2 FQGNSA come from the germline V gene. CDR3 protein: CASSLVGTGAKALYTF. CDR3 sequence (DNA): TGTGCCAGCAGCTTAGTTGGGACAGGGGCCAAGGCGCTGTACACCTTC.

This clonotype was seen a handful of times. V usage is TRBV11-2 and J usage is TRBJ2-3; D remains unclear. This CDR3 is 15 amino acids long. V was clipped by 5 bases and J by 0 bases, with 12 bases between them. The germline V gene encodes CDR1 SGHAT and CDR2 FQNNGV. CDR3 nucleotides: TGTGCCAGCAGCCAGACAACCTCTAGCACAGATACGCAGTATTTT. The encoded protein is CASSQTTSSTDTQYF.

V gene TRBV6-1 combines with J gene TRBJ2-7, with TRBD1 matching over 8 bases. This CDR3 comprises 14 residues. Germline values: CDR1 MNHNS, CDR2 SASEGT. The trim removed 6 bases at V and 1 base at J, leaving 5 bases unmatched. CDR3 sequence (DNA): TGTGCCAGCAGCCCCAGACAGGGGTCCTACGAGCAGTACGTC. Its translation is CASSPRQGSYEQYV.

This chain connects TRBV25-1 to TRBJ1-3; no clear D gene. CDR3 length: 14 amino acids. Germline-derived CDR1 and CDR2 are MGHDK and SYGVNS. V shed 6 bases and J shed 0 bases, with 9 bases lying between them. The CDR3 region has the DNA TGTGCCAGCAGAACCGGCGGCTCTGGAAACACCATATATTTT. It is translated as CASRTGGSGNTIYF.

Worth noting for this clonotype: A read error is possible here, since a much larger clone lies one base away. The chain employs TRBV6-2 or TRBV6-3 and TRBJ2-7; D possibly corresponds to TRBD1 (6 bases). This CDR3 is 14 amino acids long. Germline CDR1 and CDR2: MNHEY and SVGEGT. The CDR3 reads CASSSRDILYKQYV. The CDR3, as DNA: TGTGCCAGCAGTTCACGGGACATCCTCTACAAGCAGTACGTC.

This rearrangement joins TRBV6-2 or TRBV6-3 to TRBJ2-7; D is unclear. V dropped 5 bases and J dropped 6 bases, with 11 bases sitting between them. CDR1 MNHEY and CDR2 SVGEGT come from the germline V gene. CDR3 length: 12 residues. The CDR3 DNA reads TGTGCCAGCAGTAAAGCCCTGGGCGAGCAGTACGTC. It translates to CASSKALGEQYV.

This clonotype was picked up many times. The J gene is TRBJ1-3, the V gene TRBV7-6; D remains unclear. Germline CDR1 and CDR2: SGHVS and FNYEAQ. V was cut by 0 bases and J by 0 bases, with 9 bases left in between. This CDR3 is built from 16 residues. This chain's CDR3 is CASSLALESSGNTIYF. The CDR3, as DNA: TGTGCCAGCAGCTTAGCGCTCGAGAGCTCTGGAAACACCATATATTTT.

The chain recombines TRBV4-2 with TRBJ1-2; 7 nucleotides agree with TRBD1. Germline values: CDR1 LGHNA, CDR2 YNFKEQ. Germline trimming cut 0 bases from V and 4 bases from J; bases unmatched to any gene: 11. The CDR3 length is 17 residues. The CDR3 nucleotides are TGTGCCAGCAGCCAAGAAGGCCTTACCGGGACAGCCTATGGCTACACCTTC. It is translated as CASSQEGLTGTAYGYTF.

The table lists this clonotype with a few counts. The CDR3 reads CASSLAPGPYNEQFF. CDR3 nucleotides: TGTGCCAGCAGCTTGGCGCCGGGGCCCTACAATGAGCAGTTCTTC. The chain joins TRBV7-2 to TRBJ2-1; D may be TRBD1 or TRBD2 (5 bases each). Trimming left V 3 bases short and J 2 bases short, with 11 bases between. Germline CDR1 reads SGHTA; CDR2 reads FQGNSA. CDR3 size: 15 residues.

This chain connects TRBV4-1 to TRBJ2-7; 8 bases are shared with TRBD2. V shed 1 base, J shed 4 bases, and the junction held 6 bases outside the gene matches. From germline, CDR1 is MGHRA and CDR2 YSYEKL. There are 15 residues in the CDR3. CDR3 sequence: CASSQALAENYEQYV. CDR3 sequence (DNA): TGCGCCAGCAGCCAAGCACTAGCGGAGAATTACGAGCAGTACGTC.

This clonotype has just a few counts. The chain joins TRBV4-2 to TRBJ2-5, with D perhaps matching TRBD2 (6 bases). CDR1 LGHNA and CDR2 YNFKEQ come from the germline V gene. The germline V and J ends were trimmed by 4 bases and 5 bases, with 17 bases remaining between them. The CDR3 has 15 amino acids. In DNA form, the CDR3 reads TGTGCCAGCAGCCGTCGCCTAGGGGAGGTGGAGACCCAGTACTTC. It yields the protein CASSRRLGEVETQYF.